These 19 T cell receptor beta chains share one sample of origin, sequenced in a study of blood T cell repertoires in COVID-19. Repertoires were generated with immunoSEQ multiplex PCR, while TCRdb's copy carries only in-frame clones and drops some. The sample contains about 83,000 clones, 87% of which appear only once. The sequenced sample was peripheral blood. Receptors originate from a woman between 45 and 60 years old with active or convalescent COVID-19.

This chain uses TRBV9 with TRBJ1-3; D possibly corresponds to TRBD1 (5 bases). The CDR3 contains 15 residues. The germline V gene has CDR1 SGDLS and CDR2 YYNGEE. V gave up 3 bases and J gave up 0 bases, with 10 bases separating them. CDR3 in DNA: TGTGCCAGCAGCGCGGCAGGGTCCTCTGGAAACACCATATATTTT. Translation gives CASSAAGSSGNTIYF.

This chain links TRBV7-2 with TRBJ1-4, with a tentative D call TRBD1 (5 bases). The germline CDR1 and CDR2 sequences are SGHTA and FQGNSA. CDR3 size: 14 residues. V was cut by 4 bases and J by 7 bases, with 13 bases left in between. CDR3 DNA: TGTGCCAGCAGCTCTGGGGGGACCGTTGAAAAACTGTTTTTT. Protein: CASSSGGTVEKLFF.

V is TRBV5-4 and J is TRBJ2-7, with TRBD1 as a possible D gene (5 bases). Germline V gives CDR1 SGHNT, CDR2 YYREEE (reference sequence). The length of the CDR3 is 13 residues. V lost 2 bases, J lost 2 bases, and 8 bases lay in between. The CDR3 protein is CASSFQGPYEQYF. For the CDR3, the DNA is TGTGCCAGCAGCTTCCAGGGCCCCTACGAGCAGTACTTC. Supplemented by reference TRBV5-4 and TRBJ2-7, the full variable domain reads ETGVTQSPTHLIKTRGQQVTLRCSSQSGHNTVSWYQQALGQGPQFIFQYYREEENGRGNFPPRFSGLQFPNYSSELNVNALELDDSALYLCASSFQGPYEQYFGPGTRLTVT.

The chain links TRBV14 to TRBJ1-2; 8 bases agree with TRBD1. Germline-derived CDR1 and CDR2 are SGHDN and FVKESK. Trimming removed 2 bases from V and 8 bases from J; junction bases left unmatched: 7. CDR3 length: 14 residues. The CDR3 bases are TGTGCCAGCAGCCAACTCCGACAGGGGCAAGGCTACACCTTC. Amino acids: CASSQLRQGQGYTF.

The gene calls are TRBV5-5 and TRBJ1-4; 8 bases agree with TRBD1. Germline values: CDR1 SGHKS, CDR2 YYEKEE (reference sequence). The CDR3 sequence is 16 residues long. J was trimmed by 0 bases and V by 4 bases; bases with no gene match: 5. The CDR3 DNA reads TGTGCCAGCAGCGTCGGGACAGGAGCAACTAATGAAAAACTGTTTTTT. It codes for CASSVGTGATNEKLFF.

The chain carries TRBV6-1 and TRBJ1-2, with D unresolved. The CDR3 has 14 amino acids. The ends were cut back, 3 bases at V and 4 bases at J, with 12 bases in the middle. Germline V gene data show CDR1 as MNHNS and CDR2 as SASEGT. CDR3 coding DNA: TGTGCCAGCAGTGACAGATCCTCCCTCTATGGCTACACCTTC. Protein sequence: CASSDRSSLYGYTF.

This sequence joins TRBV5-1 and TRBJ2-1; TRBD2 aligns across 8 bases. In germline, CDR1 is SGHRS, CDR2 YFSETQ. The CDR3 is 13 amino acids. V lost 3 bases and J lost 10; bases outside the gene matches: 6. CDR3 sequence (DNA): TGCGCCAGCAGCTCCGGGGGGGTAAGGGAGCAGTTCTTC. It encodes CASSSGGVREQFF.

The rearrangement uses TRBV27 and TRBJ2-5, with 9 bases fitting TRBD2. V shed 1 base and J 3 bases; nucleotides not matched to a gene: 6. The germline CDR1 and CDR2 sequences are MNHEY and SMNVEV (reference sequence). The CDR3 spans 16 residues. As DNA, the CDR3 is TGTGCCAGCAGTTTATGGGCTAGCGGGGTAAAAGAGACCCAGTACTTC. Translated, it gives CASSLWASGVKETQYF.

The rearrangement uses TRBV7-2 and TRBJ2-7, with TRBD2 matching 7 bases. After removal of 2 bases from V and 0 bases from J, the junction contained 13 bases not matched to a gene. CDR3 length: 18 residues. Germline assignment: CDR1 SGHTA and CDR2 FQGNSA. CDR3 nucleotides: TGTGCCAGCAGCTTAAGGCCCTCTGGTGGCGGGGGCTCCTACGAGCAGTACTTC. It codes for CASSLRPSGGGGSYEQYF.

The gene calls are TRBV7-9 and TRBJ1-4; TRBD1 aligns across 10 bases. With V trimmed by 0 bases and J by 7 bases, 2 bases remained unmatched. The germline CDR1 and CDR2 sequences are SEHNR and FQNEAQ (reference sequence). CDR3 size: 15 residues. DNA for the CDR3: TGTGCCAGCAGCTTAGCCGGGACAGGGGCTGAAAAACTGTTTTTT. It codes for CASSLAGTGAEKLFF. The variable domain in full, with the rest retrieved from reference TRBV7-9 and TRBJ1-4, is DTGVSQNPRHKITKRGQNVTFRCDPISEHNRLYWYRQTLGQGPEFLTYFQNEAQLEKSRLLSDRFSAERPKGSFSTLEIQRTEQGDSAMYLCASSLAGTGAEKLFFGSGTQLSVL.

In this sample, this clone turned up a few times. The chain carries TRBV5-3 and TRBJ1-1, with a possible D match to TRBD1 (5 bases). TRBV5-3 is sorted into the ORF group, with uncertain function. This CDR3 is built from 16 residues. Trimming stripped 5 bases from V and 0 bases from J, with 17 bases between. For the CDR3, the DNA is TGTGCCAGAAGATATCAGGGTACGCCTATGAACACTGAAGCTTTCTTT. Encoded protein: CARRYQGTPMNTEAFF.

The chain has TRBV4-3 and TRBJ2-3, with TRBD2 matching 7 bases. The CDR3 is 14 amino acids. V gave up 1 base and J gave up 4 bases; unmatched junction bases: 2. CDR1 LGHNA and CDR2 YSLEER come from the germline V gene. The chain's CDR3 is CASSQGEGADTQYF. DNA of the CDR3: TGCGCCAGCAGCCAAGGGGAGGGCGCAGATACGCAGTATTTT.

V is TRBV5-6 and J is TRBJ1-2, with a tentative D call TRBD1 (6 bases). Per the germline V gene, CDR1 is SGHDT and CDR2 is YYEEEE. Deletions cut 6 bases from V and 1 base from J, with 16 bases between. The CDR3 contains 15 residues. CDR3 protein: CASILRGPLNYGYTF. CDR3 nucleotides: TGTGCCAGCATCCTCAGGGGACCCCTTAACTATGGCTACACCTTC.

V usage is TRBV4-1 and J usage is TRBJ2-6; TRBD2 matches at 8 bases. The CDR3 contains 18 residues. Unmatched junction bases numbered 5, after V lost 1 base and J lost 0 bases. Germline V CDR1 and CDR2: MGHRA, YSYEKL. The CDR3 DNA reads as TGCGCCAGCAGCCAAGTGGGACTAGGGACCTCTGGGGCCAACGTCCTGACTTTC. The encoded protein is CASSQVGLGTSGANVLTF.

This clone has only one observation. The genes are TRBV19 and TRBJ1-2; 8 bases agree with TRBD1. The CDR3 is 16 residues long. V shed 7 bases and J 2 bases; nucleotides not matched to a gene: 12. Germline-derived CDR1 and CDR2 are LNHDA and SQIVND (reference sequence). CDR3 bases: TGTGCCAGTACGGGTACAGGGGGAATGGTGAACTATGGCTACACCTTC. This sequence encodes CASTGTGGMVNYGYTF.

J is TRBJ1-4 and V is TRBV7-9, with 10 nucleotides matching TRBD1. Germline loops: CDR1 SEHNR, CDR2 FQNEAQ (reference sequence). V shed 6 bases, J shed 4 bases, and the junction held 11 bases outside the gene matches. The CDR3 contains 17 residues. As DNA, the CDR3 is TGTGCCAGCAGTTCACCCATTCGGGACAGGGGTAATGAAAAACTGTTTTTT. Encoded protein: CASSSPIRDRGNEKLFF.

V usage is TRBV29-1 and J usage is TRBJ1-2; 10 positions agree with TRBD1. The CDR3 has 15 residues. Per the germline V gene, CDR1 is SQVTM and CDR2 is ANQGSEA. V trimming: 6 bases; J trimming: 2 bases; junction bases outside the gene matches: 9. The CDR3 here is CSVGRDRGSNYGYTF. CDR3 sequence (DNA): TGCAGCGTGGGCCGGGACAGGGGAAGCAACTATGGCTACACCTTC.

This chain joins TRBV6-2 or TRBV6-3 and TRBJ2-7; 8 bases fit TRBD1. V shed 7 bases, J shed 4 bases, and the junction held 15 bases outside the gene matches. This CDR3 spans 16 amino acids. From germline, CDR1 is MNHEY and CDR2 SVGEGT. CDR3 residues: CASTPAGGTVSYEQYF. The CDR3 coding sequence is TGTGCCAGCACCCCAGCAGGGGGCACGGTCTCTTACGAGCAGTACTTC.

V gene TRBV6-5 combines with J gene TRBJ1-5, with TRBD1 matching over 7 bases. This CDR3 spans 14 amino acids. Germline V lookup: CDR1 MNHEY, CDR2 SVGAGI. J lost 6 bases, V lost 4 bases, and 6 bases had no gene match. CDR3 nucleotide sequence: TGTGCCAGCAGTTCAACAGGGGTGGGTCAGCCCCAGCATTTT. Its protein product is CASSSTGVGQPQHF.